The clone carrying this TCR beta chain was seen repeatedly, ten times or more. Antigen unknown. Noted time point: persistent/refractory GD, antithyroid drugs over 5 years with positive TRAb. PBMCs provided the RNA from which the TCR library was made. From each patient, around 8.9 milliliters of peripheral blood was drawn and collected into an EDTA anticoagulant tube. This sample is part of a study of regulatory T cells in long-lasting Graves disease. Overall study context: Persistent cases were those of Graves' disease that involved over 5 years of antithyroid drugs with positive TSH receptor antibodies. Notes on the study in general: Those with persistent disease had in common more public clonotypes (around 2,500) than new patients (about 970). Persistent disease showed a preference for TRBV28, TRBJ1-2 and TRBJ2-5.

For TCR beta, libraries came from iRepertoire HTBI primers and Arm-PCR of CDR3 regions. Each CDR3 protein is one row after TCRdb ran MiXCR on the multiplex PCR reads. The table has around 460,000 distinct CDR3 sequences, under 25% seen once. From germline, CDR1 is PRHDT and CDR2 FYEKMQ (reference sequence). V shed 4 bases, J shed 5 bases, and the junction held 6 bases outside the gene matches. This CDR3 comprises 15 residues. The sequence came from a female donor with Graves disease. Sequenced material: peripheral blood mononuclear cells (PBMCs), taken when the disease was refractory, from a patient treated with antithyroid drugs. The chain recombines TRBV13 with TRBJ2-7; 12 nucleotides align to TRBD1. The CDR3 coding sequence is TGTGCCAGCAGCTCCGCCGGGACAGGGGGCCACGAGCAGTACTTC. Its translation is CASSSAGTGGHEQYF. The full variable domain, with the rest looked up from reference TRBV13 and TRBJ2-7, is AAGVIQSPRHLIKEKRETATLKCYPIPRHDTVYWYQQGPGQDPQFLISFYEKMQSDKGSIPDRFSAQQFSDYHSELNMSSLELGDSALYFCASSSAGTGGHEQYFGPGTRLTVT.